These T cell receptor beta chains were read from a single sample in a study of spatial heterogeneity in lung cancer. TCRdb re-derived calls from the 5' RACE reads in MiXCR, one entry per CDR3 protein. Seen here are tens of thousands of distinct CDR3 sequences, roughly 5.6% observed once, and the top ten hold 25%. The sequences come from PBMCs, collected at surgery. The origin of the receptors is a female donor with early-stage non-small cell lung cancer. Both conserved end residues are part of each CDR3. A D gene is named only where the DNA matches it firmly. Each size is how often the clone was seen (once, few, many) or a class if it is expanded.

>TRBJ1-2|many|-|TRBV3-1
TGTGCCAGCAGCCAAGATAGATGGACCGTTGTTACTAACTATGGCTACACCTTC
CASSQDRWTVVTNYGYTF
>TRBJ1-4|many|TRBD1|TRBV20-1
TGCAGTGCTCCGATCACAGGGGGTCCTAATGAAAAACTGTTTTTT
CSAPITGGPNEKLFF
>TRBJ1-6|many|-|TRBV5-1
TGCGCCAGCAGCTTGGGGGCGCCCAATTCACCCCTCCACTTT
CASSLGAPNSPLHF
>TRBJ1-2|few|TRBD1|TRBV20-1
TGCAGTGCTAGAGATTCCCGGACAGGGGGCGCCTATGGCTACACCTTC
CSARDSRTGGAYGYTF
>TRBJ1-2|many|-|TRBV28
TGTGCCAGCAGTTCCCTCCGGAGGGGGGGGCATGGCTACACCTTC
CASSSLRRGGHGYTF
>TRBJ2-7|few|TRBD1|TRBV14
TGTGCCAGCAGCCAAGATCACCGGACAGGGTTTTACGAGCAGTACTTC
CASSQDHRTGFYEQYF
>TRBJ1-5|many|TRBD1|TRBV9
TGTGCCAGCAGCGGCCCGGGACAGGGTGTGCGACGCAATCAGCCCCAGCATTTT
CASSGPGQGVRRNQPQHF
>TRBJ2-3|many|-|TRBV10-1
TGCGCCAGCAGTGAGGAACCGGGACGGACCACAGATACGCAGTATTTT
CASSEEPGRTTDTQYF
>TRBJ1-2|many|-|TRBV29-1
TGCAGCGTTGTGCCGGGGGAGGTGTCTGGCTACACCTTC
CSVVPGEVSGYTF
>TRBJ2-1|many|-|TRBV4-3
TGCGCCAGCAGCCCGGACGGCTACAATGAGCAGTTCTTC
CASSPDGYNEQFF
>TRBJ1-6|many|-|TRBV5-1
TGCGCCAGCAGCTTGGCGGGGAGGTCACCCCTCCACTTT
CASSLAGRSPLHF